This T cell receptor beta chain was observed in a study of Ad26.COV2.S vaccination and SARS-CoV-2 variants. The CDR3 length is 14 residues. CDR1 is SQVTM and CDR2 is ANQGSEA in the germline V gene. V was pared by 7 bases and J by 1 base, with 13 bases between. As to treatment: 15 to 20 received Ad26.COV2.S at low or high dose, single or two shots; 5 received placebo; per-sample allocation not given. After the first vaccine or placebo injection, samples were drawn on day 63. A Boston adult aged 18-55 years was the donor. The repertoire was sequenced with immunoSEQ multiplex PCR; TCRdb's copy has only in-frame clones and lacks some. Here the sample spans just under 250,000 clones, approximately 87% being singletons.

The sequencing here drew on peripheral blood, taken in a trial of Ad26.COV2.S vaccine versus placebo. This sequence was found in a person aged 18 to 65 who received the Ad26.COV2.S COVID-19 vaccine or a placebo. This chain joins TRBV29-1 and TRBJ2-2; a weak D match, TRBD2 (6 bases). As DNA, the CDR3 is TGCAGCGCGGAGGGCAGAAAGAACACCGGGGAGCTGTTTTTT. As protein: CSAEGRKNTGELFF.